Given below is one TCR beta chain in context. Antigen: not known. This CDR3 has 14 residues. V trimming: 4 bases; J trimming: 8 bases; junction bases outside the gene matches: 10. Germline V lookup: CDR1 SGHRS, CDR2 YFSETQ. These data are taken from a study of T cell responses to AZD1222 COVID-19 vaccine. Repertoires were generated with immunoSEQ multiplex PCR, while TCRdb's copy carries only in-frame clones and drops some. The sample records roughly 140,000 clones, around 89% being singletons. General study points: Repertoire sampling happened only post peak T cell response. Possibly, clonal diversity was underestimated; donors were largely white British and included more females.

This TCR was sampled from an adult in good health. V and J are TRBV5-1 and TRBJ1-2, with 8 bases lining up with TRBD1. The sequencing used peripheral blood, collected on day 0 of AZD1222 vaccination. The CDR3, as DNA: TGCGCCAGCAGCCGTAGTACAGGGGGGGAAGGCTACACCTTC. Its protein product is CASSRSTGGEGYTF.